The clone carrying this TCR beta chain was seen many times. Its cognate antigen is unknown. Each CDR3 protein gets one entry after TCRdb re-called the 5' RACE reads with MiXCR. The table has hundreds of thousands of distinct CDR3 sequences, over 15% seen once. The sample comes from a study of T-cell memory formation after mild COVID-19. CDR3 length: 14 residues. J was trimmed by 7 bases and V by 0 bases; bases with no gene match: 4. Germline V gene lookup returns CDR1 SGHTA and CDR2 FQGNSA. Findings and caveats of the study: Clones that contracted from day 15 to 85 had balanced CD4/CD8; later expanders were CD4+ biased.

The TCR was taken from a man between 18 and 35 years old who had mild COVID-19 (a few samples of this study predate the infection). Cell type and time point are not known. The chain is built from TRBV7-2 and TRBJ2-5; 8 bases map to TRBD1. Sequenced: PBMCs or a T cell subset sorted from them (not recorded which). CDR3 sequence reads: CASSLAPGTGTQYF. CDR3 sequence (DNA): TGTGCCAGCAGCTTAGCCCCCGGGACAGGGACCCAGTACTTC.